This TCR beta chain was profiled in a study of shared clonotypes between healthy human individuals. Whole-study findings and limits: Clonotypes which were not shared had lower generation probabilities than clonotypes that all four donors shared. The authors sampled blood alone, and tissue repertoires likely differ.

A CD45RA-negative memory subset and a CD45RA+ naive subset were separated from the CD4+ cells. Data came from immunoSEQ multiplex PCR; TCRdb stores just in-frame clones and leaves some out. The repertoire has 1,400,000 or so clones, roughly 98.5% of them found once; the top ten carry 0.36%. Germline CDR1 is SQVTM and CDR2 is ANQGSEA. V was cut by 3 bases and J by 3 bases, with 14 bases left in between. The CDR3 sequence is 14 residues long. About this clone: Its matching antigen is unknown.

The rearrangement uses TRBV29-1 and TRBJ1-2; weak D call: TRBD1 (5 bases). The TCR was taken from a man aged 25-40 years in good health. Sequencing was performed on naive CD4+ T cells sorted from blood. Sample subset: CD45RA+ positively selected. CDR3 loop: CSVDRAREDYGYTF. In DNA form, the CDR3 reads TGCAGCGTTGACAGAGCCAGGGAGGACTATGGCTACACCTTC.